This T cell receptor (beta chain) was sequenced for a study of cytomegalovirus exposure and HLA in healthy donors (dated by TCRdb to 2016 to 2017). Turning to the overall study: According to an earlier analysis of several hundred of the donors, about 180 million T cells yielded 117 million unique TCR beta sequences and approximately 300 Gb of sequence data. About 280 gigabases of sequencing data and 75 million to 85 million unique TCR sequences made up an early release that covered around 640 HLA-typed donors. Of the 350 to 450 genotyped donors, more than 75% were placed in the genetic ancestry cluster associated with self-reported Caucasian donors. The aim of the study was to test whether cataloging public T cell receptors could identify signatures of past pathogen exposure. Using immunosequencing, the study profiled T cell repertoires from some 670 subjects and related those repertoires to cytomegalovirus serostatus. Along with the roughly 670-subject first cohort, a separate validation cohort of around 120 different subjects was used. High-throughput TCR immunosequencing, statistical association of individual TCRs with disease status, and machine learning were combined to predict cytomegalovirus infection status. In a later analysis, previously published TCR beta repertoires from 600 to 850 donors were re-analyzed and high-resolution HLA genotyping was added so that TCR occurrence patterns could be studied. Rather than drawing on any new phenotypic data, the later analysis identified candidate immune exposures from TCR beta sequences and the way those sequences occurred across donors. To decide whether each TCR beta V gene segment behaved as functional or pseudogenic, an earlier analysis of some 600 of the donors relied on high-throughput TCR beta sequencing. Alongside the repertoire data, information on donor age, sex, ethnicity and CMV serostatus was compiled. In a later genetic analysis, genome-wide SNP genotypes for about three fifths of the 666 donors were used, and that subset was treated as a discovery cohort. All discovery cohort repertoires had been generated using a single sequencing platform. HLA typing included class I and class II loci at four-digit resolution. Typing coverage differed by locus: A, B, C, DRB1 and DQB1 were typed in roughly 629-640 donors, DQA1 in about 560, DPA1 in 600 to 610, and DPB1 in approximately 450. Roughly five DR-DQ haplotypes were handled as single units for association and clustering because linkage in the cohort was strong. Among under 450 genotyped donors of the cohort, an average of approximately 240,000 unique TCR beta nucleotide sequences were sequenced per donor, 15% to 20% of them non-productive.

Of note for this clone: The specificity of this receptor is unknown. It has no much larger one-base neighbor in the sample; base qualities were not kept.

The library was obtained by the immunoSEQ multiplex PCR assay. For the multiplex PCR, a mixture combining 60 forward primers for TCR Vbeta segments and 13 reverse primers for TCR Jbeta segments was used. A multiplex PCR assay on genomic DNA amplified the CDR3 region of rearranged TCR beta genes. On the Illumina HiSeq System, the amplified TCR beta libraries were sequenced as 87-base-pair reads. The study's own analysis went as follows. In a later analysis, tens of millions of unique TCR beta chains were counted across the approximately 640 repertoires, and roughly 10 million of these chains were shared by at least two donors. To remove PCR and sequencing errors, raw reads were error-corrected and collapsed into unique sequences using a nearest-neighbor algorithm that merged closely related sequences. To assign V, D and J gene segments, CDR3 sequences were aligned to IMGT reference sequences. Each retained sequence needed at least a six-nucleotide match to both a V gene segment and a J gene segment. Rearrangements were called productive when the CDR3 lacked stop codons and stayed in frame with V and J; all others were non-productive. Following IMGT convention, CDR3 was defined as the stretch from the second conserved V-encoded cysteine up to the conserved J-encoded phenylalanine. The earlier analysis of roughly 590 of the donors excluded any sequence lacking an unambiguous match to a single V gene segment. In an earlier analysis of a few hundred of the donors, V segments were called functional above 56.7% productive rearrangements and were called segregating when the between-donor standard deviation exceeded 5%. A statistical classification framework was built for diagnosing cytomegalovirus status from the catalog of TCR beta chain sequences. In a later analysis, V and J genes were assigned by comparing TCR nucleotide sequences against IMGT/GENE-DB human TR gene sequences. A later analysis assigned CDR3 sequences and most-parsimonious VDJ recombination scenarios with the TCRdist pipeline. In a later analysis, each TCR beta chain was defined by its CDR3 amino acid sequence together with its V-gene family, and reads lacking a unique V-gene family were excluded. In a later analysis, 450 to 600 highly shared, low-generation-probability nucleotide sequences were removed to address suspected cross-contamination and a sequencing artifact. In a later analysis, a clonal expansion index for each public chain was calculated from normalized within-repertoire ranks of inferred template counts. In a later analysis, generation probabilities were computed using a VDJ recombination model fitted to out-of-frame rearrangements, and the results were checked against IGoR. Hypergeometric tests were used in a later analysis to score TCR-TCR, TCR-HLA and TCR-CMV co-occurrence, with a repertoire-size bias correction applied to the TCR pairs. To estimate false discovery rates, a later analysis permuted the HLA or CMV assignments 20 times. In a later analysis, co-occurring TCRs were grouped with DBSCAN, and TCRdist sequence similarity was added when clustering was performed within HLA-allele-positive subsets. For co-occurrence clustering, repertoires with fewer than 30,000 or more than 120,000 public chains were excluded, along with roughly five repertoires with anomalous nucleotide sharing. TCRdb provides this immuneACCESS table in a form limited to in-frame rearrangements. Some clones are lacking; in checked studies, under half of them reflect an unresolved V gene, and why the rest are absent is not known. Clone size and V and J calls were adopted from that table, with D and trimming inferred from the DNA. The table for this sample lists some 150,000 clones; approximately 80% of them were counted only once. Approximately 1.4% of the sample goes to the ten largest clones.

Trimming takes 4 bases from V and 5 bases from J, and the germline ends sit 12 bases apart. Looking up the germline V gene (reference sequence) yields CDR1 SGHNT and CDR2 YYREEE. Reading from cysteine to phenylalanine, the CDR3 counts 14 amino acids. Of all the DNA, just the CDR3 is kept, 42 bases in frame from base 1. Paper-wide results and their limitations: Several of the top co-occurrence clusters appeared to be linked to parvovirus B19, influenza, CMV and Epstein-Barr virus, according to a later analysis. In both the original and validation cohorts, the classifier was reported to diagnose cytomegalovirus status with high specificity and sensitivity. Because counts were too low, roughly 16 rarely observed V segments, including chromosome 9 orphons, were left out of the earlier analysis of a few hundred of the donors. Compared with the roughly 670-donor mean, donors in an Asian-associated ancestry cluster had fewer N-insertions in productive TCRs, according to a later genetic analysis. This cohort had only TCR beta chains sequenced, and the lack of alpha or paired-chain data limited which features could be detected. Sequencing depth was assumed to be roughly uniform across donors in the presence/absence analyses, though that assumption may not hold. In a later analysis, around 17,000 TCR beta sequences were associated with specific HLA alleles at a false discovery rate of 0.05. V-gene and J-gene trimming of TCR beta chains was associated with a missense DCLRE1C variant in a later genetic analysis, and the association was replicated in an independent cohort. Compared with equally common non-associated chains, HLA-associated TCR beta chains in a later analysis were more clonally expanded and had lower generation probabilities. It was suggested by the authors that the approach could potentially be generalized to other disease states and immunological phenotypes. A group of highly shared sequence variants was considered likely to be a technical artifact of the sequencing pipeline. In an earlier analysis of fewer than 750 of the donors, most TCR beta V segments were observed in productive rearrangements about 87% or about 30% of the time, broadly matching IMGT annotations. HLA typing was unavailable for some donors at each locus, so association tests used only the typed subset. Immune exposure information for the cohort was limited to CMV serostatus. When HLA alleles, especially DR and DQ, strongly co-occurred, TCR associations were difficult to assign to individual alleles. Correlated functional status among segregating V segments might reflect linkage disequilibrium, but an unknown experimental factor could not be ruled out. Some IMGT-functional V segments, including TRBV6-2 and TRBV6-3, could not be told apart with the 87-base-pair reads, so those segments were excluded. Three of the identified cytomegalovirus-associated TCR beta chains were confirmed in vitro to be specific for cytomegalovirus antigens. Most TCR sequences were seen in very few donors, while some public TCRs were found in many individuals. In the study, approximately 160 TCR beta chains were listed as associated with cytomegalovirus. In a later analysis, most CMV-associated TCR beta chains were found to appear HLA-restricted, with HLA associations seemingly driven largely by CMV exposure. A further reported finding was that TCR beta sequences accurately predicted the HLA-A and HLA-B alleles for most subjects in the first cohort. A later analysis found that TCR association rates varied across HLA loci, with DRB1 alleles showing the most associated TCRs and HLA-C alleles the fewest.

The cohort was made up of about 670 healthy bone marrow donors. At the time of sampling, all cohort members were nominally healthy, though unrecorded immune exposures were likely present. The donor tested CMV seronegative, placing the donor among the approximately 400 seronegative members of the cohort. Every donor gave a peripheral blood sample, and the peripheral blood mononuclear cells from that sample were used for TCR beta sequencing. Genomic DNA was extracted from the blood cell samples with the Qiagen DNeasy Blood Extraction Kit. The V and J segments used are TRBV5-4 and TRBJ2-2; tentative D gene TRBD1, with 6 bases matching. The TCR comes from a woman under 30 in good health and CMV-seronegative. Sequenced material: PBMCs. The nucleotides are TGTGCCAGCAGCCCTCTCCAGGGGACCGGGGAGCTGTTTTTT. Its protein is CASSPLQGTGELFF.